The source of this TCR beta chain is a study of identical twins. Through template switching, a universal primer site was introduced, and the cDNA contained unique molecular identifiers. One entry per CDR3 protein results from TCRdb running MiXCR on the 5' RACE reads. The repertoire consists of approximately 530,000 distinct CDR3 sequences, with 20% to 25% occurring once and the leading ten covering roughly 0.5%. Study outcomes and limitations: Insertions ran lower in abundant cord blood beta clonotypes, though not in memory repertoires.

Regarding this clonotype: Its target is unknown.

The CDR3 is made up of 14 amino acids. V lost 4 bases, J lost 5 bases, and 4 bases stayed unmatched. Germline loops: CDR1 SNHLY, CDR2 FYNNEI. In addition, the sample was reused for a study of yellow fever vaccine responses in identical twins.

The sequenced sample was CD4+ T cells sorted from blood. The clonotype originates from a woman between 18 and 29 years old in good health. The gene calls are TRBV2 and TRBJ1-5; 8 bases line up with TRBD1. CDR3 nucleotides: TGTGCCAGCAGTGTTGAGACAGGGGATCAGCCCCAGCATTTT. Its translation: CASSVETGDQPQHF.